Presented here are 24 T cell receptor beta chains from one specimen sequenced in a study of early T cells in non-severe SARS-CoV-2 infection. TCRdb called the 5' RACE reads again in MiXCR, with one record for every CDR3 protein. Of 53,000 or so distinct CDR3 sequences listed, 6.5% to 9.5% were seen once; the top ten hold 5% to 6.5%. The sample was whole blood. These receptors were taken from an adult who was a healthcare worker with PCR-confirmed SARS-CoV-2 infection or an uninfected control (not recorded which).

The genes are TRBV9 and TRBJ2-2; the D is unclear. CDR1 and CDR2 from the germline V gene are SGDLS and YYNGEE. V was clipped by 0 bases and J by 7 bases, with 10 bases between them. The CDR3 extends over 14 amino acids. The CDR3 sequence is CASSVGGDIGELFF. The CDR3 DNA is TGTGCCAGCAGCGTAGGGGGTGACATCGGGGAGCTGTTTTTT.

On this clonotype itself: A much larger clone is a single base away; this may be a read error. The chain employs TRBV5-1 and TRBJ1-6; 11 bases line up with TRBD1. Germline values: CDR1 SGHRS, CDR2 YFSETQ. V gave up 4 bases and J gave up 3 bases; unmatched junction bases: 3. CDR3 length equals 16 residues. Written as DNA, the CDR3 is TGCGCCAGCAGCACAGGGACAGGGGGCTATAATTCACCCCTCCACTTT. This sequence encodes CASSTGTGGYNSPLHF.

The chain uses TRBV28 and TRBJ1-4, with D perhaps TRBD1 (6 bases). Germline V lookup: CDR1 MDHEN, CDR2 SYDVKM. There are 15 residues in the CDR3. The V gene lost 6 bases and the J gene lost 4 bases, with 15 bases spanning the gap. The CDR3 reads CASSQIHRVNEKLFF. CDR3 nucleotide sequence: TGTGCCAGCAGCCAAATCCACAGGGTTAATGAAAAACTGTTTTTT.

The V gene is TRBV5-4, the J gene TRBJ1-1, with D possibly matching TRBD1 (6 bases). Per germline, CDR1 SGHNT and CDR2 YYREEE (reference sequence). CDR3 size: 16 residues. Trimming took 0 bases from V and 0 from J, leaving 12 bases between them. The CDR3 DNA reads as TGTGCCAGCAGCTTGGGAATCGGACAGATGAACACTGAAGCTTTCTTT. It yields the protein CASSLGIGQMNTEAFF. Together with reference TRBV5-4 and TRBJ1-1, the CDR3 gives the full variable domain: ETGVTQSPTHLIKTRGQQVTLRCSSQSGHNTVSWYQQALGQGPQFIFQYYREEENGRGNFPPRFSGLQFPNYSSELNVNALELDDSALYLCASSLGIGQMNTEAFFGQGTRLTVV.

The sample holds many counts of this clonotype. V is TRBV10-1 and J is TRBJ2-3; D remains unclear. CDR1 is WNHNN and CDR2 is SYGVQD in the germline V gene (reference sequence). V lost 6 bases to trimming and J lost 2 bases, with 6 bases between them. CDR3 size: 12 residues. The CDR3 sequence is CASSPNTDTQYF. In nucleotides, the CDR3 is TGCGCCAGCAGCCCTAACACAGATACGCAGTATTTT.

This clonotype is a singleton in its sample. The chain joins TRBV12-3 or TRBV12-4 to TRBJ2-1; perhaps D is TRBD1 or TRBD2 (5 bases each). The CDR3 is 12 amino acids. V lost 5 bases, J lost 8 bases, and 10 bases lay in between. The CDR3 spells CASSPRDDEQFF. CDR3 DNA: TGTGCCAGCAGTCCCCGGGACGATGAGCAGTTCTTC.

This clonotype was seen at least ten times. The V call is TRBV29-1, the J call TRBJ1-1; D gene ambiguous. Trimming left V 3 bases short and J 0 bases short, with 5 bases between. CDR1 is SQVTM, CDR2 ANQGSEA, per germline. CDR3 length: 12 amino acids. The CDR3 bases are TGCAGCGTTGACGGGCTGAACACTGAAGCTTTCTTT. Translation gives CSVDGLNTEAFF.

This clonotype has ten or more counts. V is TRBV20-1 and J is TRBJ2-7, with 7 bases aligning to TRBD2. CDR3 size: 14 residues. The ends lost 4 bases at V and 4 bases at J; junction bases unmatched: 10. Germline assignment: CDR1 DFQATT and CDR2 SNEGSKA (reference sequence). CDR3 nucleotides: TGCAGTGCTATTCTAGCGGCCCCTGGGTACGAGCAGTACTTC. It is translated as CSAILAAPGYEQYF.

This clonotype was counted ten times or more. The gene calls are TRBV10-2 and TRBJ2-3; 9 nucleotides agree with TRBD2. V gave up 6 bases and J gave up 1 base; unmatched junction bases: 8. The CDR3 has 16 residues. Germline CDR1 is WSHSY and CDR2 is SAAADI. CDR3 sequence: CASSQKGLAGTDTQYF. Here the CDR3 DNA reads TGCGCCAGCAGCCAGAAGGGACTAGCAGGCACAGATACGCAGTATTTT.

In this sample, this clonotype turned up a few times. The CDR3 DNA reads TGTGCCAGCAGCCGAGAAGCGGGGGCCATATCCGAGCAGTACTTC. Its protein product is CASSREAGAISEQYF. This sequence joins TRBV12-3 or TRBV12-4 and TRBJ2-7, with 8 nucleotides matching TRBD2. Trimming removed 6 bases from V and 6 bases from J; junction bases left unmatched: 13. CDR3 size: 15 residues.

This clonotype was recorded at least ten times. The chain uses TRBV9 and TRBJ1-4, with D perhaps TRBD1 (6 bases). Deletions cut 0 bases from V and 6 bases from J, with 12 bases between. The CDR3 is 15 amino acids. Germline loops: CDR1 SGDLS, CDR2 YYNGEE. The CDR3 region has the DNA TGTGCCAGCAGCGTAGATGGACAGCCAGATGAAAAACTGTTTTTT. Translation: CASSVDGQPDEKLFF.

This clonotype was found many times. The V call is TRBV29-1, the J call TRBJ2-1, with 7 nucleotides matching TRBD2. Trimming removed 1 base from V and 14 bases from J; junction bases left unmatched: 14. Germline CDR1 SQVTM, CDR2 ANQGSEA. The CDR3 consists of 14 residues. The chain's CDR3 is CSVEASPSSGREFF. DNA for the CDR3: TGCAGCGTTGAAGCGTCCCCTTCGTCGGGGAGGGAGTTCTTC.

This clonotype was seen only a few times. V and J are TRBV14 and TRBJ2-7; D is ambiguous. Germline CDR1 is SGHDN and CDR2 is FVKESK. This CDR3 contains 14 residues. Trimming took off 3 bases at V and 0 bases at J, with 9 bases between the two ends. CDR3 protein: CASSQNNPSYEQYF. The CDR3, as DNA: TGTGCCAGCAGCCAGAACAACCCCTCCTACGAGCAGTACTTC. Combining the CDR3 with reference TRBV14 and TRBJ2-7 gives the whole variable domain EAGVTQFPSHSVIEKGQTVTLRCDPISGHDNLYWYRRVMGKEIKFLLHFVKESKQDESGMPNNRFLAERTGGTYSTLKVQPAELEDSGVYFCASSQNNPSYEQYFGPGTRLTVT.

This clonotype was counted at least ten times. This chain joins TRBV27 and TRBJ1-2; 7 nucleotides line up with TRBD1. CDR3 size: 15 residues. V was clipped by 1 base and J by 1 base; unmatched bases: 3. Germline CDR1 MNHEY, CDR2 SMNVEV (reference sequence). This CDR3 is CASSLFRGNNYGYTF. DNA for the CDR3: TGTGCCAGCAGTTTATTCAGGGGGAATAACTATGGCTACACCTTC.

This clonotype is medium-sized in the sample. The J gene is TRBJ1-1, the V gene TRBV12-3 or TRBV12-4; D is perhaps TRBD1 (6 bases). V lost 6 bases and J lost 7, with 12 bases in between. The CDR3 totals 12 residues. CDR3 amino acids: CASSLGGGEAFF. The CDR3, as DNA: TGTGCCAGCAGCTTGGGAGGGGGTGAAGCTTTCTTT.

This clonotype showed up many times. The rearrangement links TRBV18 to TRBJ2-3, with a weak D call TRBD1 (6 bases). In germline, CDR1 is KGHSH, CDR2 LQKENI. The CDR3 extends over 15 amino acids. V lost 3 bases, J lost 8 bases, and 18 bases lay in between. CDR3 sequence (DNA): TGTGCCAGCTCACCGCCACAGGGTGCTGGGGGTACGCAGTATTTT. It translates to CASSPPQGAGGTQYF.

The sample holds many counts of this clonotype. This chain links TRBV6-5 with TRBJ2-1; D may correspond to TRBD1 or TRBD2 (5 bases each). The V end lost 4 bases, the J end lost 2 bases, and 15 bases lay between the germline ends. Germline CDR1 is MNHEY and CDR2 is SVGAGI. The CDR3 loop spans 16 amino acids. The CDR3 sequence: CASSSGIRGPYNEQFF. CDR3 nucleotide sequence: TGTGCCAGCAGTTCGGGGATAAGGGGTCCCTACAATGAGCAGTTCTTC.

V usage is TRBV5-1 and J usage is TRBJ2-2; D is unclear. Trimming stripped 0 bases from V and 7 bases from J, with 13 bases between. This CDR3 region has 15 residues. Germline loops: CDR1 SGHRS, CDR2 YFSETQ. The CDR3 reads CASSLVAAYGGELFF. As DNA, the CDR3 is TGCGCCAGCAGCTTGGTAGCCGCTTACGGCGGGGAGCTGTTTTTT.

This clonotype appeared many times. The rearrangement joins TRBV5-4 to TRBJ2-2; D uncertain. Germline V gives CDR1 SGHNT, CDR2 YYREEE (reference sequence). This CDR3 is 12 amino acids long. The V and J ends lost 1 base and 5 bases respectively, with 3 bases between them. CDR3 bases: TGTGCCAGCAGCTTGAGTACCGGGGAGCTGTTTTTT. It translates to CASSLSTGELFF.

In its sample, this clonotype was seen many times. The V gene is TRBV3-1, the J gene TRBJ2-3; D is unclear. The CDR3 consists of 13 residues. V was shortened by 4 bases and J by 4 bases, with 9 bases between the two germline ends. The V gene's germline CDR1 is LGHDT and CDR2 YNNKEL (reference sequence). The CDR3 is CASSPNPADTQYF. CDR3 coding DNA: TGTGCCAGCAGCCCAAACCCCGCAGATACGCAGTATTTT.

This clonotype was found many times. The chain links TRBV28 to TRBJ1-5; D is unresolved. The CDR3 has 12 residues. From germline, CDR1 is MDHEN and CDR2 SYDVKM. The ends were cut back, 6 bases at V and 1 base at J, with 4 bases in the middle. In DNA, the CDR3 is TGTGCCAGCAGGATGAGCAATCAGCCCCAGCATTTT. Translated, it gives CASRMSNQPQHF.

With respect to this clonotype: This may stem from a read error, because a much larger clone lies one nucleotide away. The CDR3 DNA reads TGTGCCAGCATTGGGGGCCCTCGCTATAGTTCACCCCTCCACTTT. Protein sequence: CASIGGPRYSSPLHF. The chain has TRBV28 and TRBJ1-6; D may be TRBD1 (6 bases). The CDR3 extends over 15 amino acids. Germline CDR1 and CDR2: MDHEN and SYDVKM.

Ten or more counts support this clonotype. The chain couples TRBV19 to TRBJ2-6; D unclear. Germline V gene sequence: CDR1 LNHDA, CDR2 SQIVND (reference sequence). The CDR3 spans 15 residues. V dropped 4 bases and J dropped 0 bases, with 7 bases sitting between them. CDR3 nucleotides: TGTGCCAGTAGTACCTTAAGCTCTGGGGCCAACGTCCTGACTTTC. Translation: CASSTLSSGANVLTF.

The sample holds a few counts of this clonotype. The chain is built from TRBV30 and TRBJ2-1, with 10 nucleotides matching TRBD2. Germline loops: CDR1 GTSNPN, CDR2 SVGIG (reference sequence). The CDR3 extends over 15 amino acids. J was trimmed by 6 bases and V by 1 base; bases with no gene match: 6. The CDR3 loop reads CAWSAWLAGANEQFF. Here the CDR3 DNA reads TGTGCCTGGAGTGCATGGCTAGCGGGGGCCAATGAGCAGTTCTTC.